This TCR beta chain stems from a study of radiation and T cells in renal cell carcinoma (TCRdb year 2020). Background on the whole study: TCR beta sequencing covered around 50 samples in total, comprising roughly 25 tumors and approximately 27 peripheral blood samples. Across all 50 or so samples, 4,016,671 unique CDR3 nucleotide sequences, encoding roughly 2,600,000 unique CDR3 amino acid sequences, were identified. General findings and caveats noted by the study authors: With a single-armed trial design, the study had no way to address how radiation dose or scheduling affects the TCR repertoire. Irradiated tumors contained more dominant CDR3 motifs, and these motifs occupied a larger share of the repertoire than in control tumors. Because no pretreatment tumor biopsies were available, whether clonotypes were present in the tumor at baseline could not be determined. Irradiated tumors showed higher TCR clonality than controls, with the top 100 clonotypes averaging around 54% of the repertoire versus about 40% in nephrectomy-only tumors. In blood, the top tumor clonotypes increased between baseline and 2 weeks post-radiation and then shrank by 4 weeks, which suggests that tumor-resident clones expanded only transiently. Only small tumor regions of roughly 1 g were available, so intratumoral heterogeneity was not captured.

The time point label, as the study defines it: tumor resected at nephrectomy. The treatment or condition label, read with the paper, signifies: 15 Gy SBRT to primary tumor, nephrectomy 4 weeks later. The samples were obtained from a clinical trial, where primary renal cell carcinomas were treated with 15 Gy stereotactic body radiation therapy and then removed by nephrectomy 4 weeks afterward. All patients had renal cell carcinoma with clear cell pathology. Tumors were mechanically dissociated, digested with collagenase/hyaluronidase at 37 °C, processed in gentleMACS C tubes, and stored in liquid nitrogen. The QIAamp DNA Blood Mini Kit (Qiagen) was used to prepare genomic DNA for TCR sequencing. The analyses included just those samples that passed every quality control check. TCR beta libraries were generated from genomic DNA with the immunoSEQ kit, following the manufacturer's recommendations. For library preparation, a first multiplex PCR was performed with proprietary primers, followed by a second PCR in which unique barcodes were added, and bead cleanups were performed after each round. Each sample batch included a kit-provided positive control reaction and a negative control reaction. The final libraries were assessed on an Agilent 4200 TapeStation D1000 ScreenTape, pooled by volume, and quantified by qPCR. Sequencing was performed on an Illumina NextSeq500 using a MidOutput 150-cycle cartridge, with 156 Read1 cycles, 15 Index1 cycles, and the kit custom primers. The pooled library was loaded at 0.9 to 1 pM, with an approximately 20% PhiX control spiked in. For the original study's pipeline: Vendor-processed data were analyzed in R, and a clonotype was defined as all T cells sharing the same CDR3 nucleotide sequence. For clone abundance analyses, frequencies were normalized to the 10,000 most abundant clones per sample. Public T cell clones, which averaged fewer than five per sample, were removed prior to analysis. Dominant motif analysis used ImmunoMap with the PAM10 matrix, gap penalty 30 and homology threshold 0.3; motifs with cumulative frequency at least 0.01 counted as dominant. Tumor-enriched clonotypes and baseline blood-enriched clonotypes were defined as those with an abundance difference of at least 32-fold between compartments. Similarity between tumor and blood repertoires was quantified using the Baroni-Urbani and Buser coefficient, and groups were compared with two-tailed Wilcoxon tests in R. TCRdb took this table from immuneACCESS and kept in-frame rearrangements with V and J called. Such tables lack part of the clones; where checked against another copy, unresolved V genes explain under half of the gap, and the rest is unexplained. V and J calls and clone size are copied from that table; D and trimming were computed from the DNA. This sample comprises approximately 21,000 clones, 47% of them detected only once. The ten largest clones take up more than 15% of the sample.

This clone was seen only a few times. Its antigen specificity is not known. Base qualities are not recorded, but no much larger clone differs from it by a single base. The CDR3 covers 13 residues, taking in both the cysteine and the phenylalanine. CDR3 DNA is the only sequence kept; it has 39 bases, read in frame from the first base. A distance of 6 bases separates the germline ends of V and J, which lose 3 bases and 2 bases respectively. Based on the germline V gene, the CDR1 and CDR2 sequences are SGHRS and YFSETQ. This specimen consisted of tumor tissue, obtained from a patient whose treatment included radiotherapy and nephrectomy. The chain is made from TRBV5-1 and TRBJ2-1; no D gene call is confident. This TCR derives from a woman aged 45-60 years with renal cell carcinoma. The nucleotides are TGCGCCAGCAGCTCCTCCCCCTACAATGAGCAGTTCTTC. It specifies CASSSSPYNEQFF.